There are a few counts of the clone carrying this T cell receptor (beta chain). Antigen specificity is unknown. TCR cDNA, made by 5'RACE template switching, carried an added universal primer site and UMIs. TCRdb recomputed calls from the 5' RACE reads with MiXCR, one row per CDR3 protein. The data show about 320,000 distinct CDR3 sequences, with 3.5% to 5% seen just once and roughly a fifth held by the top ten. This sample is part of a study of T cells after yellow fever vaccination. Whole-study findings and limits: Booster sampling recovered most clones from primary vaccination (about 97% CD4, approximately 90% CD8). When the response was secondary, it was weaker but reached its peak faster, day 5 versus 15.

The CDR3 contains 12 residues. The V end lost 4 bases, the J end lost 5 bases, and 9 bases lay between the germline ends. Per the germline V gene, CDR1 is LGHDT and CDR2 is YNNKEL (reference sequence). Specimen: PBMCs, collected 15 days after the yellow fever booster vaccination. V is TRBV3-1 and J is TRBJ2-7; D possibly corresponds to TRBD1 (5 bases). The receptor's source is a man aged 18-30 years who received the YFV17D yellow fever vaccine. CDR3 residues: CASSPGRDEQYF. The DNA for the CDR3 is TGTGCCAGCAGCCCGGGCAGGGACGAGCAGTACTTC.